These 14 T cell receptor beta chains were sequenced from one sample in a study of graft-versus-host responses after intestinal transplantation. Their antigens remain unidentified. Clones were read by immunoSEQ multiplex PCR, and TCRdb kept only the in-frame ones, dropping some. The profile shows 150,000 or so clones, about 93% of them singletons. The sample here was unstimulated CD4+ T cells sorted from spleen or lymph node cells, taken before intestinal transplant. These receptors were collected from a human donor who received an intestinal transplant.

CDR3: CASRRQDSGNTIYF. The DNA for the CDR3 is TGTGCCAGCAGAAGACAGGACTCTGGAAACACCATATATTTT. The rearrangement links TRBV6-5 to TRBJ1-3, with TRBD1 as a possible D gene (6 bases). Germline lookup yields CDR1 MNHEY and CDR2 SVGAGI. There are 14 residues in the CDR3. V lost 6 bases and J 0 bases, leaving 9 bases between the germline ends.

The J gene is TRBJ2-1, the V gene TRBV7-9; TRBD2 matches 11 bases. CDR1 and CDR2 from the germline V gene are SEHNR and FQNEAQ (reference sequence). J lost 7 bases, V lost 8 bases, and 13 bases had no gene match. CDR3 length: 16 residues. The CDR3: CASGRFLAGGGNEQFF. CDR3 in DNA: TGTGCCAGCGGGCGGTTTCTAGCGGGAGGAGGGAATGAGCAGTTCTTC.

This chain connects TRBV2 to TRBJ2-2; the match to TRBD2 covers 9 bases. The germline gives CDR1 SNHLY, CDR2 FYNNEI. This CDR3 comprises 15 residues. V lost 7 bases and J lost 3; bases outside the gene matches: 6. CDR3 sequence: CASIRGRGHTGELFF. In nucleotides, the CDR3 is TGTGCCAGCATACGCGGGAGGGGGCACACCGGGGAGCTGTTTTTT.

The chain couples TRBV9 to TRBJ2-1, with 8 bases lining up with TRBD2. The germline V gene has CDR1 SGDLS and CDR2 YYNGEE. The CDR3 loop spans 17 amino acids. The ends lost 3 bases at V and 2 bases at J; junction bases unmatched: 10. CDR3 nucleotide sequence: TGTGCCAGCAGCGCCTTACGGGGGGGAGGCCCCTACAATGAGCAGTTCTTC. Residues: CASSALRGGGPYNEQFF.

V gene TRBV7-9 combines with J gene TRBJ1-5, with TRBD1 matching over 10 bases. Germline V gene lookup returns CDR1 SEHNR and CDR2 FQNEAQ (reference sequence). V trimming: 5 bases; J trimming: 4 bases; junction bases outside the gene matches: 2. The CDR3 runs to 14 residues. The CDR3 region has the DNA TGTGCCAGCAGCCGGGACAGGGGAAATCAGCCCCAGCATTTT. Encoded protein: CASSRDRGNQPQHF.

This clone came up a few times. CDR3 sequence reads: CASSEEGTTLNQPQHF. The CDR3 DNA reads as TGTGCCAGCAGTGAAGAAGGGACTACTCTCAATCAGCCCCAGCATTTT. The V and J genes are TRBV6-1 and TRBJ1-5; D perhaps matches TRBD1 (5 bases). The germline CDR1 and CDR2 sequences are MNHNS and SASEGT. Between the trimmed V and J ends, which lost 1 base and 3 bases, there was a span of 13 bases. The CDR3 runs 16 residues.

V is TRBV30 and J is TRBJ2-7; 7 nucleotides match TRBD2. The V segment lost 4 bases and the J segment 0 bases; nucleotides outside the gene matches: 18. Germline V gene sequence: CDR1 GTSNPN, CDR2 SVGIG (reference sequence). The CDR3 runs to 18 residues. CDR3 loop: CAWTLWEGRSGSSYEQYF. CDR3 coding DNA: TGTGCCTGGACGCTGTGGGAGGGGCGATCGGGAAGCTCCTACGAGCAGTACTTC.

This chain connects TRBV28 to TRBJ2-5; the match to TRBD2 covers 8 bases. The J segment lost 4 bases and the V segment lost 2 bases, leaving 12 bases of the junction unmatched. The CDR3 sequence is 17 residues long. The germline V gene has CDR1 MDHEN and CDR2 SYDVKM. CDR3 sequence reads: CASSLLAGRTTLETQYF. CDR3 coding DNA: TGTGCCAGCAGTTTACTAGCGGGCAGGACTACATTAGAGACCCAGTACTTC.

The chain joins TRBV29-1 to TRBJ2-1, with 8 bases fitting TRBD1. Germline trimming cut 2 bases from V and 7 bases from J; bases unmatched to any gene: 7. The CDR3 has 14 residues. Germline V gene data show CDR1 as SQVTM and CDR2 as ANQGSEA. CDR3 protein: CSVEQGASMNEQFF. The CDR3 DNA reads TGCAGCGTTGAACAGGGGGCCTCGATGAATGAGCAGTTCTTC.

This sequence joins TRBV19 and TRBJ1-5; TRBD1 agrees at 7 bases. This CDR3 has 13 amino acids. Germline V CDR1 and CDR2: LNHDA, SQIVND (reference sequence). V lost 5 bases and J lost 6; bases outside the gene matches: 4. The CDR3 loop is CASSLDRVQPQHF. The CDR3 DNA reads TGTGCCAGTAGTCTCGACAGGGTTCAGCCCCAGCATTTT.

The CDR3 coding sequence is TGTGCCTGGAGCGGGACAGGGGCACAAGAGACCCAGTACTTC. It specifies CAWSGTGAQETQYF. The chain employs TRBV30 and TRBJ2-5; TRBD1 aligns across 10 bases. In germline, CDR1 is GTSNPN, CDR2 SVGIG (reference sequence). The CDR3 length is 14 residues. J gave up 2 bases and V 3 bases, and 3 bases lay outside the gene matches.

The V gene is TRBV7-2, the J gene TRBJ2-6; 8 positions match TRBD2. V lost 2 bases and J lost 0; bases outside the gene matches: 3. The CDR3 has 17 residues. Germline V CDR1 and CDR2: SGHTA, FQGNSA. This chain's CDR3 is CASSLTSGLSGANVLTF. The CDR3 DNA is TGTGCCAGCAGCTTAACTAGCGGCCTCTCTGGGGCCAACGTCCTGACTTTC.

The CDR3 sequence is CASRTGQLYGYTF. CDR3 nucleotides: TGTGCCAGCAGAACGGGACAGCTCTATGGCTACACCTTC. V gene TRBV2 combines with J gene TRBJ1-2; 7 bases are shared with TRBD1. CDR1 and CDR2 (germline): SNHLY, FYNNEI. V was pared by 6 bases and J by 4 bases, with 5 bases of the junction left unmatched. The CDR3 is made up of 13 amino acids.

The chain couples TRBV14 to TRBJ2-1; the match to TRBD2 covers 8 bases. V dropped 4 bases and J dropped 9; count of bases not matched to a gene: 20. In germline, CDR1 is SGHDN, CDR2 FVKESK. There are 18 residues in the CDR3. CDR3 residues: CASSLTEPAGVVLGEQFF. The CDR3 DNA is TGTGCCAGCAGCCTCACGGAGCCAGCGGGAGTAGTTCTAGGTGAGCAGTTCTTC.